These 20 T cell receptor beta chains came from one sample sequenced in a study of control samples from healthy donors and cancer patients. Only in-frame clones appear in the TCRdb table, and some are missing; sequencing was by immunoSEQ multiplex PCR. The data show about 170,000 clones, roughly nine tenths seen once. Sequencing input: blood. The receptors derive from a woman in her twenties or thirties in good health.

The V and J genes are TRBV6-2 or TRBV6-3 and TRBJ2-1, with 12 bases aligning to TRBD2. Germline trimming cut 0 bases from V and 9 bases from J; bases unmatched to any gene: 0. Germline V gene data show CDR1 as MNHEY and CDR2 as SVGEGT. The CDR3 runs to 14 residues. The CDR3 sequence is CASSYSTSGSEQFF. The CDR3 DNA sequence: TGTGCCAGCAGTTACTCGACTAGCGGGAGTGAGCAGTTCTTC.

Regarding this clone: This sample also contains other DNA sequences that code for the same CDR3. The chain combines TRBV7-9 with TRBJ1-3; unclear D gene. Trimming removed 1 base at V and 0 bases at J, with 7 bases between. CDR3 size: 15 residues. The germline CDR1 and CDR2 sequences are SEHNR and FQNEAQ (reference sequence). The CDR3 loop is CASSLGDLSGNTIYF. In nucleotides, the CDR3 is TGTGCCAGCAGCTTAGGAGACCTCTCTGGAAACACCATATATTTT.

V and J are TRBV6-5 and TRBJ2-7; D is unclear. From germline, CDR1 is MNHEY and CDR2 SVGAGI. The V and J ends lost 2 bases and 6 bases respectively, with 11 bases between them. The CDR3 contains 13 residues. The chain's CDR3 is CASSYRAGPEQYF. CDR3 nucleotide sequence: TGTGCCAGCAGTTACAGGGCCGGGCCCGAGCAGTACTTC.

The chain couples TRBV5-1 to TRBJ2-2; 8 bases match TRBD2. CDR1 is SGHRS and CDR2 is YFSETQ in the germline V gene. The J segment lost 2 bases and the V segment lost 1 base, leaving 4 bases of the junction unmatched. The CDR3 extends over 16 amino acids. The CDR3 here is CASSLISGANTGELFF. CDR3 DNA sequence: TGCGCCAGCAGCTTGATTAGCGGGGCTAACACCGGGGAGCTGTTTTTT.

This sequence joins TRBV19 and TRBJ1-5; TRBD1 matches at 9 bases. The junction had 6 bases not matched to a gene; V was cut back by 8 bases and J by 1 base. Germline-derived CDR1 and CDR2 are LNHDA and SQIVND (reference sequence). This CDR3 spans 15 amino acids. In DNA, the CDR3 is TGTGCCAGTCGACAGGGGGGCGGAAGCAATCAGCCCCAGCATTTT. It is translated as CASRQGGGSNQPQHF.

The rearrangement links TRBV2 to TRBJ2-1; D is uncertain. CDR3 length equals 12 residues. Germline assignment: CDR1 SNHLY and CDR2 FYNNEI. V shed 2 bases and J shed 3 bases, with 2 bases lying between them. CDR3 amino acids: CASSEIYNEQFF. As DNA, the CDR3 is TGTGCCAGCAGTGAAATCTACAATGAGCAGTTCTTC.

The gene calls are TRBV2 and TRBJ2-5, with TRBD1 matching 9 bases. This CDR3 spans 15 amino acids. Germline CDR1 and CDR2: SNHLY and FYNNEI. The junction had 9 bases not matched to a gene; V was cut back by 6 bases and J by 4 bases. CDR3 bases: TGTGCCAGCAGACAACGGACAGGGGTGTCAGAGACCCAGTACTTC. Translation gives CASRQRTGVSETQYF.

In this sample, this clone turned up once. This sequence joins TRBV24-1 and TRBJ2-2; the match to TRBD1 covers 8 bases. Losses at the gene ends were 5 bases for V and 9 bases for J; bases not matched to a gene: 10. CDR1 is KGHDR and CDR2 is SFDVKD in the germline V gene. The CDR3 extends over 15 amino acids. CDR3 amino acids: CATSGVTGGKRELFF. DNA for the CDR3: TGTGCCACCAGTGGTGTTACAGGGGGGAAGCGGGAGCTGTTTTTT.

V is TRBV2 and J is TRBJ1-6; 7 positions match TRBD1. Trimming took 2 bases from V and 7 from J; bases not matched to a gene: 2. CDR3 length: 14 residues. The germline CDR1 and CDR2 sequences are SNHLY and FYNNEI. The CDR3 protein is CASSENRGNSPLHF. CDR3 DNA sequence: TGTGCCAGCAGTGAAAACAGGGGAAATTCACCCCTCCACTTT.

The V call is TRBV19, the J call TRBJ2-1; TRBD1 matches 10 bases. Germline V gene sequence: CDR1 LNHDA, CDR2 SQIVND (reference sequence). The CDR3 sequence is 16 residues long. With 5 bases clipped from V and 0 bases from J, the junction kept 4 bases outside the gene matches. Written as DNA, the CDR3 is TGTGCCAGTAGTCCAGGGACAGGGGACTCCTACAATGAGCAGTTCTTC. The encoded protein is CASSPGTGDSYNEQFF.

In DNA form, the CDR3 reads TGCAGCGTTGAGGCTAGCGGGAGTCGCACAGATACGCAGTATTTT. Protein product: CSVEASGSRTDTQYF. V and J are TRBV29-1 and TRBJ2-3; 10 nucleotides agree with TRBD2. V lost 3 bases to trimming and J lost 1 base; unmatched junction nucleotides: 4. The CDR3 is 15 residues long. Per the germline V gene, CDR1 is SQVTM and CDR2 is ANQGSEA.

As to this clone: Compared with germline, one end of the junction differs, possibly owing to a read error. The sample has other DNA sequences that encode this CDR3 too. The chain is built from TRBV4-1 and TRBJ2-5, with 9 bases fitting TRBD1. The CDR3 is 15 amino acids. Germline CDR1 and CDR2: MGHRA and YSYEKL. CDR3 sequence reads: CASSLGTGYQETQYF. As DNA, the CDR3 is TGCGCCAGCAGCCTTGGGACAGGGTACCAAGAGACCCAATACTTC.

The V gene is TRBV7-8, the J gene TRBJ2-1; a possible D gene is TRBD2 (5 bases). Germline V gene data show CDR1 as SGHVS and CDR2 as FQNEAQ. This CDR3 region has 15 residues. V lost 2 bases, J lost 5 bases, and 13 bases lay in between. In nucleotides, the CDR3 is TGTGCCAGCAGCTTACTCGTAGCGCCCGACAATGAGCAGTTCTTC. It encodes CASSLLVAPDNEQFF.

V is TRBV11-2 and J is TRBJ2-7; TRBD2 matches 8 bases. The trim removed 4 bases at V and 4 bases at J, leaving 15 bases unmatched. Germline V gives CDR1 SGHAT, CDR2 FQNNGV. The CDR3 has 17 amino acids. CDR3 bases: TGTGCCAGCAGCTCCTTAAGGAGCGGGGGTTTCTTGTACGAGCAGTACTTC. It yields the protein CASSSLRSGGFLYEQYF.

V and J are TRBV27 and TRBJ2-7; 7 bases are a match to TRBD2. The germline V gene has CDR1 MNHEY and CDR2 SMNVEV (reference sequence). The trim removed 3 bases at V and 5 bases at J, leaving 7 bases unmatched. This CDR3 is built from 14 residues. CDR3 in DNA: TGTGCCAGCAGTTTCTCGCGGGAGTCCCACGAGCAGTACTTC. It codes for CASSFSRESHEQYF.

The chain is built from TRBV9 and TRBJ2-1; 13 bases are shared with TRBD2. Germline-derived CDR1 and CDR2 are SGDLS and YYNGEE. Germline trimming cut 3 bases from V and 6 bases from J; bases unmatched to any gene: 6. This CDR3 spans 16 amino acids. CDR3 loop: CASSDPGTSGTNEQFF. As DNA, the CDR3 is TGTGCCAGCAGCGACCCCGGGACTAGCGGGACCAATGAGCAGTTCTTC.

This sequence joins TRBV18 and TRBJ2-3; 12 bases match TRBD2. The CDR3 is made up of 15 amino acids. Unmatched junction bases numbered 3, after V lost 3 bases and J lost 5 bases. Germline V CDR1 and CDR2: KGHSH, LQKENI. DNA of the CDR3: TGTGCCAGCTCACCGACTAGCGGGAGTCAAGATACGCAGTATTTT. Its translation: CASSPTSGSQDTQYF.

This sequence joins TRBV7-9 and TRBJ1-1; D remains unclear. The ends were cut back, 1 base at V and 1 base at J, with 7 bases in the middle. This CDR3 spans 14 amino acids. CDR1 is SEHNR, CDR2 FQNEAQ, per germline (reference sequence). Here the CDR3 reads CASSLVVENTEAFF. CDR3 nucleotide sequence: TGTGCCAGCAGCTTAGTCGTAGAGAACACTGAAGCTTTCTTT.

The V gene is TRBV7-2, the J gene TRBJ2-1; 7 bases are a match to TRBD1. The CDR3 extends over 13 amino acids. Germline V lookup: CDR1 SGHTA, CDR2 FQGNSA. V shed 5 bases, J shed 9 bases, and the junction held 7 bases outside the gene matches. The CDR3 sequence is CASSTRQGFEQFF. CDR3 DNA sequence: TGTGCCAGCAGCACCCGACAGGGATTTGAGCAGTTCTTC. The full variable domain, in which reference TRBV7-2 and TRBJ2-1 provide the parts outside the CDR3, is GAGVSQSPSNKVTEKGKDVELRCDPISGHTALYWYRQSLGQGLEFLIYFQGNSAPDKSGLPSDRFSAERTGGSVSTLTIQRTQQEDSAVYLCASSTRQGFEQFFGPGTRLTVL.

The rearrangement joins TRBV3-1 (or the pseudogene TRBV3-2) to TRBJ2-3; TRBD2 aligns across 10 bases. V gave up 3 bases and J gave up 5 bases; unmatched junction bases: 5. Germline CDR1 reads LGHDT; CDR2 reads YNNKEL (reference sequence). CDR3 size: 15 residues. The CDR3 spells CASSHSGRAGDTQYF. In nucleotides, the CDR3 is TGTGCCAGCAGCCACAGCGGGAGGGCCGGAGATACGCAGTATTTT.